A selection of T cell receptor beta chains follows, all from one sample in a study of a mutant IDH1 vaccine in newly diagnosed glioma. The data were produced by immunoSEQ multiplex PCR, yet TCRdb's version contains in-frame clones alone and is incomplete. The sample has tens of thousands of clones, 79% seen once. The antigens these receptors bind are not known. The sample consisted of PBMCs, taken from a glioma patient whose treatment included an IDH1 peptide vaccine. Receptors originate from a man aged 40-49 years with glioma. CDR3s include the opening cysteine and the closing phenylalanine or tryptophan. A D gene is named only where the DNA matches it firmly. Not all rows give a size; the values are once, few, many and, for expanded clones, a class.

D gene	V gene	J gene	clone size	CDR3 protein	CDR3 DNA
TRBD1	TRBV2	TRBJ1-4	-	CASSIQGKGEKLFF	TGTGCCAGCAGCATACAGGGGAAGGGTGAAAAACTGTTTTTT
-	TRBV10-3	TRBJ1-1	few	CAISRGGTEAFF	TGTGCCATCAGTCGAGGGGGCACTGAAGCTTTCTTT
-	TRBV29-1	TRBJ1-1	-	CSVVRGGSTEAFF	TGCAGCGTTGTCAGGGGCGGAAGTACTGAAGCTTTCTTT
TRBD1	TRBV28	TRBJ2-7	-	CASSPFGGQGARYEQYF	TGTGCCAGCAGCCCCTTTGGAGGACAGGGGGCGCGATACGAGCAGTACTTC
TRBD2	TRBV27	TRBJ2-7	-	CASSPWVAGLLGDQYF	TGTGCCAGCAGTCCCTGGGTAGCGGGACTCCTGGGGGACCAGTACTTC
-	TRBV5-1	TRBJ2-6	-	CASTRTGETGANVLTF	TGCGCCAGCACCCGGACGGGGGAAACTGGGGCCAACGTCCTGACTTTC
TRBD1	TRBV6-6	TRBJ1-1	once	CASWAGQGVTEAFF	TGTGCCAGTTGGGCGGGACAGGGCGTAACTGAAGCTTTCTTT
TRBD2	TRBV11-2	TRBJ2-2	-	CASSIIAGGTNTGELFF	TGTGCCAGCAGCATAATAGCGGGAGGGACGAACACCGGGGAGCTGTTTTTT
-	TRBV9	TRBJ1-5	-	CASSVQGGNQPQHF	TGTGCCAGCAGCGTGCAGGGTGGCAATCAGCCCCAGCATTTT
-	TRBV6-5	TRBJ2-3	-	CASRRDFADTQYF	TGTGCCAGCCGCCGGGATTTTGCAGATACGCAGTATTTT
-	TRBV11-2	TRBJ2-1	-	CASSPTTREQFF	TGTGCCAGCAGCCCAACCACCAGGGAGCAGTTCTTC
-	TRBV27	TRBJ2-7	-	CASSLAGPYEQYF	TGTGCCAGCAGTTTGGCAGGGCCCTACGAGCAGTACTTC
-	TRBV19	TRBJ2-3	-	CASLDRNFSSTDTQYF	TGTGCCAGCTTAGACAGGAACTTCTCTAGCACAGATACGCAGTATTTT
-	TRBV30	TRBJ1-1	few	CAWTGYLNTEAFF	TGTGCCTGGACAGGGTACTTGAACACTGAAGCTTTCTTT
-	TRBV5-4	TRBJ2-5	-	CASSRDGSYQETQYF	TGTGCCAGCAGCCGGGACGGATCGTACCAAGAGACCCAGTACTTC
-	TRBV12-5	TRBJ1-1	-	CASGFSGNTEAFF	TGTGCTAGTGGTTTTTCTGGGAACACTGAAGCTTTCTTT
-	TRBV6-6	TRBJ1-5	-	CASRSRWERNNQPQHF	TGTGCCAGCAGGTCCCGTTGGGAACGGAATAATCAGCCCCAGCATTTT
-	TRBV6-1	TRBJ2-2	-	CASSQIAYIAGELFF	TGTGCCAGCAGTCAAATCGCGTACATAGCCGGGGAGCTGTTTTTT
TRBD1	TRBV4-2	TRBJ2-1	once	CASSQGTGVYNEQFF	TGTGCCAGCAGCCAAGGGACAGGGGTATACAATGAGCAGTTCTTC
-	TRBV5-4	TRBJ1-1	once	CASSPRDGNTEAFF	TGTGCCAGCAGCCCCCGGGACGGGAACACTGAAGCTTTCTTT
-	TRBV19	TRBJ1-2	-	CASSPGLTYPYGYTF	TGTGCCAGTAGCCCCGGACTTACATACCCCTATGGCTACACCTTC
-	TRBV18	TRBJ1-3	-	CASSRGDSGNTIYF	TGTGCCAGCTCAAGAGGGGATTCTGGAAACACCATATATTTT
TRBD2	TRBV19	TRBJ2-7	-	CASSSGSHYEQYF	TGTGCCAGTAGTAGCGGGAGCCACTACGAGCAGTACTTC
-	TRBV14	TRBJ2-1	few	CASSQESGQANEQFF	TGTGCCAGCAGCCAAGAGAGTGGCCAAGCCAATGAGCAGTTCTTC
-	TRBV6-6	TRBJ1-1	once	CASSSKAVTEAFF	TGTGCCAGCTCCTCAAAAGCCGTAACTGAAGCTTTCTTT
TRBD2	TRBV7-8	TRBJ2-7	-	CASSLLGGARTSGNEQYF	TGTGCCAGCAGCTTATTGGGGGGCGCACGGACTAGCGGCAACGAGCAGTACTTC
TRBD1	TRBV6-1	TRBJ1-1	-	CASSAGTGITNTEAFF	TGTGCCAGCAGTGCGGGGACAGGGATTACGAACACTGAAGCTTTCTTT
TRBD1	TRBV9	TRBJ1-5	few	CASSAKTREDRVLKANQPQHF	TGTGCCAGCAGCGCAAAGACCCGAGAGGACAGGGTCCTAAAAGCCAATCAGCCCCAGCATTTT
-	TRBV27	TRBJ2-6	-	CASSLSGAGANVLTF	TGTGCCAGCAGTTTATCGGGGGCTGGGGCCAACGTCCTGACTTTC
TRBD1	TRBV9	TRBJ2-7	-	CASSVERTGENEQYF	TGTGCCAGCAGCGTAGAAAGGACAGGGGAAAACGAGCAGTACTTC
-	TRBV4-1	TRBJ2-7	few	CASSPADISSYEQYF	TGCGCCAGCAGTCCGGCGGACATCAGCTCCTACGAGCAGTACTTC
TRBD2	TRBV6-6	TRBJ2-1	-	CASRHTSGVYNEQFF	TGTGCCAGCAGGCATACTAGCGGGGTTTACAATGAGCAGTTCTTC
-	TRBV9	TRBJ2-7	few	CASSVADGLYEQYF	TGTGCCAGCAGCGTAGCCGACGGCCTCTACGAGCAGTACTTC
TRBD1	TRBV4-1	TRBJ2-1	-	CASTLTPGTGGPNEQFF	TGCGCCAGCACTTTGACCCCCGGGACAGGGGGTCCGAATGAGCAGTTCTTC
TRBD2	TRBV5-1	TRBJ2-1	few	CASSLAPAGGPNEQFF	TGCGCCAGCAGCTTGGCCCCAGCGGGAGGCCCCAATGAGCAGTTCTTC
-	TRBV6-5	TRBJ2-7	-	CASSSSGHLYEQYF	TGTGCCAGCAGTTCGTCGGGACACTTATACGAGCAGTACTTC
-	TRBV5-1	TRBJ2-7	-	CASSLAPSDSYEQYF	TGCGCCAGCAGCTTGGCTCCTAGCGATTCCTACGAGCAGTACTTC
-	TRBV12-5	TRBJ2-1	-	CASGPLVEQFF	TGTGCTAGTGGTCCTCTGGTTGAGCAGTTCTTC
-	TRBV21-1	TRBJ2-2	-	CASSGEGANTGELFF	TGTGCCAGCAGCGGGGAGGGGGCGAACACCGGGGAGCTGTTTTTT
TRBD2	TRBV7-8	TRBJ2-3	-	CASSPVVAGGPTDTQYF	TGTGCCAGCAGCCCGGTGGTAGCGGGAGGGCCAACAGATACGCAGTATTTT
-	TRBV7-2	TRBJ1-5	-	CASSYGPFEEDQPQHF	TGTGCCAGCAGCTACGGCCCATTCGAAGAAGATCAGCCCCAGCATTTT
-	TRBV6-5	TRBJ1-3	-	CASSAGAYGNTIYF	TGTGCCAGCAGTGCAGGGGCCTACGGAAACACCATATATTTT
TRBD1	TRBV27	TRBJ1-4	-	CASSWTGGGEKLFF	TGTGCCAGCAGTTGGACAGGGGGCGGCGAAAAACTGTTTTTT
TRBD1	TRBV29-1	TRBJ1-4	-	CSVGGQGLGEKLFF	TGCAGCGTTGGGGGACAGGGGCTTGGCGAAAAACTGTTTTTT
TRBD2	TRBV2	TRBJ2-1	-	CASTRLAGVYNEQFF	TGTGCCAGCACCAGACTAGCGGGAGTTTACAATGAGCAGTTCTTC
-	TRBV2	TRBJ2-1	-	CASSLRPLSSYNEQFF	TGTGCCAGCAGTTTAAGACCGCTGAGCTCCTACAATGAGCAGTTCTTC
-	TRBV5-1	TRBJ1-2	-	CASSLDSRSHIGYTF	TGCGCCAGCAGCTTGGATTCACGTTCCCATATCGGCTACACCTTC
-	TRBV5-1	TRBJ2-1	-	CASSFGDQRLYNEQFF	TGCGCCAGCAGCTTCGGCGACCAAAGACTCTACAATGAGCAGTTCTTC
-	TRBV20-1	TRBJ2-7	-	CSASSGYEQYF	TGCAGTGCTTCGAGCGGGTACGAGCAGTACTTC
-	TRBV5-1	TRBJ2-7	-	CASSLDSPAYEQYF	TGCGCCAGCAGCTTGGACAGTCCGGCCTACGAGCAGTACTTC
-	TRBV21-1	TRBJ1-2	-	CASSAPLGFFYGYTF	TGTGCCAGCAGCGCACCCTTGGGGTTTTTCTATGGCTACACCTTC
TRBD2	TRBV7-6	TRBJ2-3	once	CASSLVRAGGPTDTQYF	TGTGCCAGCAGCTTAGTTCGGGCGGGAGGGCCCACAGATACGCAGTATTTT
TRBD1	TRBV11-2	TRBJ2-1	-	CASSKKPTGANEQFF	TGTGCCAGCAGCAAGAAGCCGACAGGGGCAAATGAGCAGTTCTTC
-	TRBV4-1	TRBJ1-1	once	CASSHKERVIVPNSEAFF	TGCGCCAGCAGTCACAAGGAAAGGGTCATCGTACCCAACAGTGAAGCTTTCTTT
TRBD2	TRBV12-5	TRBJ2-3	-	CASGRSGRAGDTQYF	TGTGCTAGTGGCCGGAGCGGGAGGGCCGGAGATACGCAGTATTTT
-	TRBV7-8	TRBJ2-2	-	CASSLAELPSAGELFF	TGTGCCAGCAGCTTAGCGGAACTACCTTCGGCCGGGGAGCTGTTTTTT
-	TRBV5-6	TRBJ1-2	-	CASSKGRRDYGYTF	TGTGCCAGCAGCAAAGGACGCCGGGACTATGGCTACACCTTC
-	TRBV5-5	TRBJ2-5	-	CASSPTGTREETQYF	TGTGCCAGCAGCCCCACAGGGACGCGGGAAGAGACCCAGTACTTC
-	TRBV2	TRBJ1-1	-	CASRGLYQNTEAFF	TGTGCCAGCAGGGGGCTATATCAGAACACTGAAGCTTTCTTT
TRBD1	TRBV29-1	TRBJ1-2	few	CSGDRGISHGYTF	TGCAGCGGCGACAGGGGGATATCTCATGGCTACACCTTC